The present T cell receptor beta chain was sequenced within a study of breast tumors, draining lymph nodes, adjacent tissues. General study results and limits: Tumor and nontumor repertoires were significantly more similar in luminal-like than in basal-like breast cancer. Tumor repertoires ranked between lymph nodes and nontumor tissue in diversity, with V and J gene preferences. The lymph node origin of tumor T cells was framed as consistent with a hypothesis, not demonstrated. The data were judged consistent with most tumor T cells coming from lymph node and expanding in tumor.

The CDR3 has 15 residues. MiXCR was run by TCRdb on the multiplex PCR reads, yielding one entry per CDR3 protein. The data show about 17,000 distinct CDR3 sequences, about 60% seen once. The table lists this clonotype with a count of one. Its antigen remains unidentified. Sequencing was carried out using tumor-adjacent breast tissue. The sequence was obtained from a female donor with breast cancer. Some clones in this sample may be carry-over from other donors' samples. The chain links TRBV3-2 to TRBJ2-7; TRBD1, the table's D call, was not compared with the DNA. TRBV3-2 is a listed pseudogene. The CDR3 DNA is TGTGCCAGCAGCCGCACGGGGGAGAGCTCCTACGAGCAGTACGTC. Translation: CASSRTGESSYEQYV.